A single sample is the source of the 5 T cell receptor beta chains below, sequenced in a study of CXCR3-negative and CXCR3-positive naive CD8 T cells. Study results and caveats: More hydrophobic TRB CDR3s were found in CXCR3-positive naive cells than in CXCR3-negative naive cells.

5' RACE with UMI labels generated the TRB cDNA libraries. TCRdb processed the 5' RACE reads again and assigns one entry to each CDR3 protein, with no DNA. In all, the sample yields about 150,000 distinct CDR3 sequences. No cognate antigen is known for these TCRs. The sample was naive CXCR3+ CD8+ T cells from blood. The subset denotes: CD45RO-CCR7+CD27+CD95- naive CD8+ T cells expressing CXCR3 (TNR3+). The receptors were gathered from a human donor in good health. Some clones in this sample may be carry-over from other donors' samples.

The V gene is TRBV5-1, the J gene TRBJ1-1; TCRdb's assignment of TRBD1 cannot be checked, as there is no DNA. Germline CDR1 SGHRS, CDR2 YFSETQ. The CDR3 has 13 residues. The CDR3 sequence: CASSFVSGGEAFF.

The rearrangement links TRBV7-3 to TRBJ1-1. Germline CDR1 and CDR2: SGHTA and FQGTGA. CDR3 size: 15 residues. The CDR3 here is CASSLTGFSNTEAFF. The variable domain in full, with the rest retrieved from reference TRBV7-3 and TRBJ1-1, is GAGVSQTPSNKVTEKGKYVELRCDPISGHTALYWYRQSLGQGPEFLIYFQGTGAADDSGLPNDRFFAVRPEGSVSTLKIQRTERGDSAVYLCASSLTGFSNTEAFFGQGTRLTVV.

V gene TRBV7-9 combines with J gene TRBJ2-1; without DNA, the TCRdb call of TRBD2 cannot be checked. Germline CDR1 reads SEHNR; CDR2 reads FQNEAQ (reference sequence). The CDR3 spans 16 residues. This CDR3 reads CASGTSGSGPYNEQFF. Complete variable domain (other parts from reference TRBV7-9 and TRBJ2-1): DTGVSQNPRHKITKRGQNVTFRCDPISEHNRLYWYRQTLGQGPEFLTYFQNEAQLEKSRLLSDRFSAERPKGSFSTLEIQRTEQGDSAMYLCASGTSGSGPYNEQFFGPGTRLTVL.

The rearrangement joins TRBV28 to TRBJ2-7. This CDR3 region has 14 residues. CDR1 is MDHEN, CDR2 SYDVKM, per germline. CDR3 protein: CASSLGSTTTKQYF.

The chain employs TRBV7-7 and TRBJ2-6. CDR1 SSHAT and CDR2 FNYEAQ come from the germline V gene (reference sequence). The CDR3 consists of 14 residues. This chain's CDR3 is CASSPNDGANVLTF.